This T cell receptor (beta chain) was found in a study of cytomegalovirus exposure and HLA in healthy donors. Across the whole study: Among roughly 180 million T cells, an earlier analysis found 117 million unique TCR beta sequences. Samples from HLA-typed donors yielded approximately 88 million unique TCRs in an early data release.

Only a few counts were recorded for this clone. PCR involved 60 Vbeta and 13 Jbeta primers. Sequenced by immunoSEQ multiplex PCR; TCRdb stores in-frame clones only, minus some. The sample shows roughly 150,000 clones, approximately 68% of them seen only once. Sequences were obtained from PBMCs. The receptor comes from a man aged 40-49 years in good health and CMV-seronegative.

The CDR3 nucleotides read TGCGCCAGCAGCCGGCAGACTAGCGGGGGGAGCGAGACCCAGTACTTC. This translates into CASSRQTSGGSETQYF. This sequence joins TRBV5-1 and TRBJ2-5; TRBD2 aligns across 13 bases. The CDR3 runs 16 residues. Germline trimming cut 4 bases from V and 5 bases from J; bases unmatched to any gene: 8. In germline, CDR1 is SGHRS, CDR2 YFSETQ.